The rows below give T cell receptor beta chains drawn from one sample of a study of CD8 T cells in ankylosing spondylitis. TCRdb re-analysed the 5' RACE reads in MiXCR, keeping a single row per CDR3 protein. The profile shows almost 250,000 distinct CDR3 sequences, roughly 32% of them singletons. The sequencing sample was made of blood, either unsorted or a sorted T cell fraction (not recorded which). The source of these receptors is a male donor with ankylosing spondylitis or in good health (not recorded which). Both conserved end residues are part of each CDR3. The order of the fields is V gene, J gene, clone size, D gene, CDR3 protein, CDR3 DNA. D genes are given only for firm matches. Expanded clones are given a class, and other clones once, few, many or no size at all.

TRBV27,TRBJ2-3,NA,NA,CASSSRVLDTQYF,TGTGCCAGCAGTTCCCGGGTGCTGGATACGCAGTATTTT
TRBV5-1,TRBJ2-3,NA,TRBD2,CASSYGDGRTDTQYF,TGCGCCAGCAGTTACGGGGACGGGAGGACAGATACGCAGTATTTT
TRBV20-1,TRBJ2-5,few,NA,CSARDRREETQYF,TGCAGTGCTAGAGATAGGCGAGAAGAGACCCAGTACTTC
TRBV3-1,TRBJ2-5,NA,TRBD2,CASSQMTSAQYF,TGTGCCAGCAGCCAAATGACTAGCGCCCAGTACTTC
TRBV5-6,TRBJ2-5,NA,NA,CASSLLGLETQYF,TGTGCCAGCAGCTTGCTCGGATTGGAGACCCAGTACTTC
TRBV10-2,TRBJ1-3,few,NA,CASTPSGNTIYF,TGCGCCAGCACTCCGTCTGGAAACACCATATATTTT
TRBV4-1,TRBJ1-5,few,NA,CASSQEGYGNQPQHF,TGCGCCAGCAGCCAAGAGGGGTATGGCAATCAGCCCCAGCATTTT
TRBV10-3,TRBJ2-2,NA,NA,CAISEGIPGELFF,TGTGCCATCAGTGAAGGGATCCCCGGGGAGCTGTTTTTT
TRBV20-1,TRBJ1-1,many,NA,CSARRLNTEAFF,TGCAGTGCTAGAAGGCTGAACACTGAAGCTTTCTTT
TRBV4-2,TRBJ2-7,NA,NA,CASSPGGRKGHYEQYF,TGTGCCAGCAGCCCTGGGGGACGAAAAGGGCACTACGAGCAGTACTTC
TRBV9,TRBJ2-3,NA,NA,CASSAPPIDTQYF,TGTGCCAGCAGCGCGCCCCCCATAGATACGCAGTATTTT
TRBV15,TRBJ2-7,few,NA,CATSRVELSYEQYF,TGTGCCACCAGCAGAGTAGAGCTCTCCTACGAGCAGTACTTC
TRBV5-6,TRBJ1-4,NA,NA,CASSSEIGASNEKLFF,TGTGCCAGCAGCTCGGAGATAGGGGCCTCTAATGAAAAACTGTTTTTT
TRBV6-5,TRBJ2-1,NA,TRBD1,CASSYMGQGLNEQFF,TGTGCCAGCAGTTACATGGGACAGGGTCTCAATGAGCAGTTCTTC
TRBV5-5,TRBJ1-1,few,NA,CASSLVGDRYTEAFF,TGTGCCAGCAGCTTGGTTGGTGACAGGTACACTGAAGCTTTCTTT
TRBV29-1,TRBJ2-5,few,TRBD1,CSVWTGAGETQYF,TGCAGCGTCTGGACAGGGGCCGGAGAGACCCAGTACTTC
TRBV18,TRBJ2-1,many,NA,CASSPPAKATYNEQFF,TGTGCCAGCTCACCACCGGCAAAGGCAACCTACAATGAGCAGTTCTTC
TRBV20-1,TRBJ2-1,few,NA,CSAKGGIGEGSYNEQFF,TGCAGTGCCAAAGGGGGGATCGGGGAGGGGTCCTACAATGAGCAGTTCTTC
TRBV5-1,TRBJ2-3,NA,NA,CASSWGAQATDTQYF,TGCGCCAGCAGCTGGGGGGCCCAAGCCACAGATACGCAGTATTTT
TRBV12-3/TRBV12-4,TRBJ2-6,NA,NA,CASGGSSGANVLTF,TGTGCCAGCGGGGGGAGCTCTGGGGCCAACGTCCTGACTTTC
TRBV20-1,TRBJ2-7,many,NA,CSARDAGVEQYF,TGCAGTGCTAGAGATGCAGGGGTCGAGCAGTACTTC
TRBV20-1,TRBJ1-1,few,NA,CSARSRGGMNTEAFF,TGCAGTGCTAGATCGCGAGGAGGCATGAACACTGAAGCTTTCTTT
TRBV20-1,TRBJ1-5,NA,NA,CSAIPGQGLIQPQHF,TGCAGTGCTATTCCGGGTCAGGGACTGATTCAGCCCCAGCATTTT
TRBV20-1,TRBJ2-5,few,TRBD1,CSAEGTGGAETQYF,TGCAGTGCTGAGGGGACAGGGGGCGCAGAGACCCAGTACTTC
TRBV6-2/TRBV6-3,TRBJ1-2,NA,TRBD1,CASSYSSTGGYGYTF,TGTGCCAGCAGTTACTCGTCGACAGGGGGCTATGGCTACACCTTC
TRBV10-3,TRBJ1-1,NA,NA,CAISNGEWITEAFF,TGTGCCATCAGCAATGGGGAGTGGATCACTGAAGCTTTCTTT
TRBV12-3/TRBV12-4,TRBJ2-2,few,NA,CASSFVLGELFF,TGTGCCAGCAGTTTCGTTCTCGGGGAGCTGTTTTTT
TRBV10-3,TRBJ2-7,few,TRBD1,CAIAGQGAYEQYF,TGTGCCATCGCCGGACAGGGGGCCTACGAGCAGTACTTC
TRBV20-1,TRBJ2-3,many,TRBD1,CSAPRDSGPDTQYF,TGCAGTGCCCCTCGGGACAGCGGACCAGATACGCAGTATTTT